One T cell receptor beta chain is described in this entry. Trimming cost V 11 bases and J 7 bases; bases outside gene matches: 11. The CDR3 sequence is 14 residues long. Germline V gives CDR1 SGHVS, CDR2 FQNEAQ. The data are from a study of blood T cell repertoires in COVID-19. Study overall: Samples of COVID-19 (acute and convalescent) were obtained from the United States, Italy and Spain. From T cells, B-cell-depleted T cells, or PBMCs came the material, which was cDNA or gDNA.

Per the study methods: Reference gene primer amplification yielded estimated nucleated cell counts. Here immunoSEQ multiplex PCR was the method, and the copy in TCRdb shows in-frame clones only, minus some. That table gives V, J and clone size, and the DNA gave D and trimming. The sample holds roughly 78,000 clones, approximately 90% seen once. This TCR derives from a man in his 60s with acute or convalescent COVID-19. This chain joins TRBV7-8 and TRBJ2-1, with 10 bases aligning to TRBD1. The sample consisted of peripheral blood. The CDR3 DNA sequence: TGTGCCTCAAAGCCCCCGGGACAGGGGAATGAGCAGTTCTTC. Its translation: CASKPPGQGNEQFF.